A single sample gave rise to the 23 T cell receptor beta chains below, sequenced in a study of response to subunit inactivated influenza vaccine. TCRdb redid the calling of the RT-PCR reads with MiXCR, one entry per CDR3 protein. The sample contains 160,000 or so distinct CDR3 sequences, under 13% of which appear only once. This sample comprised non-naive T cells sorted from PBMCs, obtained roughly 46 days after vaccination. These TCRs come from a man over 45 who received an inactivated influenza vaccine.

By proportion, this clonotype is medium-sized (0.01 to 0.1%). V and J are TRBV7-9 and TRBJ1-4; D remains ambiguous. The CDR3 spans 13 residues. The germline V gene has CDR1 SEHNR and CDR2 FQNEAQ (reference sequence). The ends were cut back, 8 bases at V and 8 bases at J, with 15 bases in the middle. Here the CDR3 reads CASAEVGDEKLFF. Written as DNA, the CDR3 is TGTGCCAGCGCCGAAGTTGGCGACGAAAAACTGTTTTTT. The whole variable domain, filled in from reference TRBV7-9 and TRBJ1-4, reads DTGVSQNPRHKITKRGQNVTFRCDPISEHNRLYWYRQTLGQGPEFLTYFQNEAQLEKSRLLSDRFSAERPKGSFSTLEIQRTEQGDSAMYLCASAEVGDEKLFFGSGTQLSVL.

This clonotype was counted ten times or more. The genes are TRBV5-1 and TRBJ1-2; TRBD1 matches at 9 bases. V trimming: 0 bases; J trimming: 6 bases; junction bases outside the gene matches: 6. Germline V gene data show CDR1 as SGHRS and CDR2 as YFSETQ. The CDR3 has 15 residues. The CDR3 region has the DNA TGCGCCAGCAGCTTGGACCGGGACAGGGAACATGGCTACACCTTC. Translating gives CASSLDRDREHGYTF.

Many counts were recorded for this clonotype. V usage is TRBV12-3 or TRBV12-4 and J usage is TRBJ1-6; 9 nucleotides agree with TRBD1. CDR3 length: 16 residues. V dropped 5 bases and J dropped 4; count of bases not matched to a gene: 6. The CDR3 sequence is CASSVTGTGYNSPLHF. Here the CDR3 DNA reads TGTGCCAGCAGTGTAACCGGGACAGGGTATAATTCACCCCTCCACTTT.

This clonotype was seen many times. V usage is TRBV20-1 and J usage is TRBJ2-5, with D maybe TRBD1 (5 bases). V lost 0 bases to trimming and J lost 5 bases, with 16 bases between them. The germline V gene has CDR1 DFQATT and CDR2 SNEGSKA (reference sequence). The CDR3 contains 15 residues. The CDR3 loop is CSARDLPGIMETQYF. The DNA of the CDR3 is TGCAGTGCTAGAGATTTGCCAGGGATTATGGAGACCCAGTACTTC.

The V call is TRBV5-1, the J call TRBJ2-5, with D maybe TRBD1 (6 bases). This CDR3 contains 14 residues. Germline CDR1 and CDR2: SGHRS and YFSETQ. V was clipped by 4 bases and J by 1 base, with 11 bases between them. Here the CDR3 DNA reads TGCGCCAGCAGCCACACAGGGATCCAAGAGACCCAGTACTTC. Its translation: CASSHTGIQETQYF.

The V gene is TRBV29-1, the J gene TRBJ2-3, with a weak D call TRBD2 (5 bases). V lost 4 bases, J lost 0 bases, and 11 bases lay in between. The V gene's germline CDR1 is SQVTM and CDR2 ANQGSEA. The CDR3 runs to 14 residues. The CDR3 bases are TGCAGCGTTGTATCCGGGAAGAGCACAGATACGCAGTATTTT. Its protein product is CSVVSGKSTDTQYF.

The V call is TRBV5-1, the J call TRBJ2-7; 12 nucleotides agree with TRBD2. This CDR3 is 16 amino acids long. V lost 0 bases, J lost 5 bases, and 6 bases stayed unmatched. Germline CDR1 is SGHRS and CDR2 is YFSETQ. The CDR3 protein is CASSLDLAGGPHEQYF. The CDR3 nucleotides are TGCGCCAGCAGCTTGGATCTAGCGGGAGGGCCCCACGAGCAGTACTTC.

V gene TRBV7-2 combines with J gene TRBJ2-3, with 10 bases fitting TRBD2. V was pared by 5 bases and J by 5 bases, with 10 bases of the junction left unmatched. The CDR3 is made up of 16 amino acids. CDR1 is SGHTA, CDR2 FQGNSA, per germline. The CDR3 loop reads CASSRLAGGGVDTQYF. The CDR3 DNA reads TGTGCCAGCAGCCGCTTAGCGGGAGGAGGAGTAGATACGCAGTATTTT.

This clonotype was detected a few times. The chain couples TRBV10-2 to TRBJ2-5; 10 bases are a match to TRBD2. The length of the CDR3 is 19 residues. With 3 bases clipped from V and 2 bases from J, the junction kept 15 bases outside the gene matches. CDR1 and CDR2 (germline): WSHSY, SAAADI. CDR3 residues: CASSDSHSTSGEEQETQYF. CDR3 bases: TGCGCCAGCAGTGATTCCCACTCAACTAGCGGGGAGGAACAAGAGACCCAGTACTTC.

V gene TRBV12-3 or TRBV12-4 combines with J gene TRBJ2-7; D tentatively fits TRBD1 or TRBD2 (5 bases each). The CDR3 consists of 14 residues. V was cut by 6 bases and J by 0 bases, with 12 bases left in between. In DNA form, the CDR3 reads TGTGCCAGCAGCTGGGGACCGCTCTCCTACGAGCAGTACTTC. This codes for CASSWGPLSYEQYF.

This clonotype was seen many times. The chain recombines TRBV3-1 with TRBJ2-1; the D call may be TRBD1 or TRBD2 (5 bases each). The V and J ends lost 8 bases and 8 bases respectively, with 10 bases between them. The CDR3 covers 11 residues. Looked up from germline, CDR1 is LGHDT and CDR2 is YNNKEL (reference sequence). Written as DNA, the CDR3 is TGTGCCAGCCGGGGCATAGATGAGCAGTTCTTC. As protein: CASRGIDEQFF.

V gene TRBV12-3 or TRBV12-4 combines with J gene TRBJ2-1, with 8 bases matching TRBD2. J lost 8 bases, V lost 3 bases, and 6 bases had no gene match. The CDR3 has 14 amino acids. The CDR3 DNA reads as TGTGCCAGCAGTTTCAGCGGGAGCAAGGATGAGCAGTTCTTC. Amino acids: CASSFSGSKDEQFF.

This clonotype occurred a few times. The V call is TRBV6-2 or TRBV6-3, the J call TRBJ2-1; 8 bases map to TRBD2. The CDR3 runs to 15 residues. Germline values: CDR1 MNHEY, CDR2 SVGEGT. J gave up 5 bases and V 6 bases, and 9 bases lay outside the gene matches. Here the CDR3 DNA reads TGTGCCAGCAGCCCCGGGACTAGGGTCCACAATGAGCAGTTCTTC. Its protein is CASSPGTRVHNEQFF.

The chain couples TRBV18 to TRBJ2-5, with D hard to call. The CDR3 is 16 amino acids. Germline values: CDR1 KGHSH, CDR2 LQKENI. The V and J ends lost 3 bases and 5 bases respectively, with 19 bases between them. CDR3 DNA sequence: TGTGCCAGCTCACCCTTTACCACCGGCGGTCTGGAGACCCAGTACTTC. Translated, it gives CASSPFTTGGLETQYF.

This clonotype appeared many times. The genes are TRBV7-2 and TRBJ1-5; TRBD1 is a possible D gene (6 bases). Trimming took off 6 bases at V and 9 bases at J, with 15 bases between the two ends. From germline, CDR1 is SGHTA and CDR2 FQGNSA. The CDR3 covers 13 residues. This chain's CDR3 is CASRTGQGGPQHF. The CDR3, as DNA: TGTGCCAGCAGGACCGGGCAAGGGGGGCCCCAGCATTTT.

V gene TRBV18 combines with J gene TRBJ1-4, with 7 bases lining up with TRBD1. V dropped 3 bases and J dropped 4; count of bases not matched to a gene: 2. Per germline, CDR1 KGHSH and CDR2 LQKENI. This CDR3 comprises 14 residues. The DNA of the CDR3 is TGTGCCAGCTCACCGGACAGGAGTAATGAAAAACTGTTTTTT. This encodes CASSPDRSNEKLFF.

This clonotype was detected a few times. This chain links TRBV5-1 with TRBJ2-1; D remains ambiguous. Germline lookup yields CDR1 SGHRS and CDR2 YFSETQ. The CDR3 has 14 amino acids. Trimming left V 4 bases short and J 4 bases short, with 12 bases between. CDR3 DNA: TGCGCCAGCAGCAAAACAGAGCCTTACAATGAGCAGTTCTTC. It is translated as CASSKTEPYNEQFF.

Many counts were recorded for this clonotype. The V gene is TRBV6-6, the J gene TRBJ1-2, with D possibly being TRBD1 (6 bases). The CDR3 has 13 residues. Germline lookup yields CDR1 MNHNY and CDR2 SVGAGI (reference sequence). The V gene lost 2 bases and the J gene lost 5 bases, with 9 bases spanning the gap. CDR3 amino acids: CASSYEDSYGYTF. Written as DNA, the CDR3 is TGTGCCAGCAGTTACGAGGACAGTTATGGCTACACCTTC.

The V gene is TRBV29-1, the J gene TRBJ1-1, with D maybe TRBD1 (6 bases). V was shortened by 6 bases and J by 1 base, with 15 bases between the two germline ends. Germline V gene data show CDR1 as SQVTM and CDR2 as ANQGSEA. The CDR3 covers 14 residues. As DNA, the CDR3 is TGCAGCGTCGAAAGGGGGGGTCCGAACACTGAAGCTTTCTTT. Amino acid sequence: CSVERGGPNTEAFF.

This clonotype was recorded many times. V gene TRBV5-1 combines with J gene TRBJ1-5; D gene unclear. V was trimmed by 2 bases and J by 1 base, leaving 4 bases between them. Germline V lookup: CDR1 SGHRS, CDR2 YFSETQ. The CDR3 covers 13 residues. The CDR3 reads CASSLQSNQPQHF. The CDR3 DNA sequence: TGCGCCAGCAGCTTACAGAGCAATCAGCCCCAGCATTTT.

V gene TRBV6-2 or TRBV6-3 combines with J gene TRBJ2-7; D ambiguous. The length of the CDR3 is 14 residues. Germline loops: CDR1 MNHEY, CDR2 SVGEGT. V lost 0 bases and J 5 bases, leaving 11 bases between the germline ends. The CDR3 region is CASSYSVLIHEQYF. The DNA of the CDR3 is TGTGCCAGCAGTTACTCGGTATTAATCCACGAGCAGTACTTC.

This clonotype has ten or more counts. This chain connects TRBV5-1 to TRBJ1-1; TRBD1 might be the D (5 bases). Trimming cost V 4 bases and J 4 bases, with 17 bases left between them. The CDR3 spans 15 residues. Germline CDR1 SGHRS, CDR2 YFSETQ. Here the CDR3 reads CASSPRDGGGTEAFF. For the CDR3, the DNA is TGCGCCAGCAGCCCCAGGGATGGTGGGGGCACTGAAGCTTTCTTT.

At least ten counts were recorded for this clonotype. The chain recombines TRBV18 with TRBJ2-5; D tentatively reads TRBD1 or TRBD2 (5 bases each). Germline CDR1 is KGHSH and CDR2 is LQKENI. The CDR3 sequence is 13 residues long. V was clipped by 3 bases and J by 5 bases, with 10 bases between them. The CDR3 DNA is TGTGCCAGCTCACCGGGACGCTCGGAGACCCAGTACTTC. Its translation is CASSPGRSETQYF.